This is a list of T cell receptor beta chains from one sample in a study of blood T cell repertoires in COVID-19. TCRdb's copy holds only in-frame clones and misses some; the assay was immunoSEQ multiplex PCR. The repertoire includes approximately 220,000 clones, 80% to 85% of them detected once, and under 30% sits in the top ten. The material sequenced was peripheral blood. The receptor source for this set is a man aged 40-55 years with acute or convalescent COVID-19. Each CDR3 is given with its conserved first and last residue. The D gene is left open where the match is weak. The size field is filled for only some rows; it gives once, few, many or a size class.

len,abundance,j_gene,v_gene,d_gene,CDR3nt,CDR3aa
16,.,TRBJ1-1,TRBV18,.,TGTGCCAGCTCACCGGCGTCTAAGGGGGAGAACACTGAAGCTTTCTTT,CASSPASKGENTEAFF
14,.,TRBJ2-7,TRBV14,.,TGTGCCAGCAGCCACCGGGTTCGTAAGGACGAGCAGTACTTC,CASSHRVRKDEQYF
15,.,TRBJ1-5,TRBV4-1,.,TGCGCCAGCAGCCAAGAAAGCCAGGCCGGCGGGGCCCAGCATTTT,CASSQESQAGGAQHF
14,once,TRBJ2-5,TRBV27,.,TGTGCCAGCCAGGGGCCCCCTCATTGGGAGACCCAGTACTTC,CASQGPPHWETQYF
16,.,TRBJ1-1,TRBV5-8,TRBD1,TGTGCCGGCGGACAGGGAGATATCAGGAAGAACACTGAAGCTTTCTTT,CAGGQGDIRKNTEAFF
13,.,TRBJ2-1,TRBV29-1,.,TGCAGCGTTGAAGATTGGCAGAACAATGAGCAGTTCTTC,CSVEDWQNNEQFF
13,.,TRBJ1-1,TRBV4-2,.,TGTGCCAGCAGCCCCCGGTCGGCGGGTGAAGCTTTCTTT,CASSPRSAGEAFF
13,.,TRBJ2-7,TRBV6-2/TRBV6-3,.,TGTGCCAGCAGTTCGGGAGAACTTAGAGAGCAGTACTTC,CASSSGELREQYF
14,.,TRBJ2-5,TRBV7-3,.,TGTGCCAGCAGCCCCGACACTAGCTCAGAGACCCAGTACTTC,CASSPDTSSETQYF
14,.,TRBJ1-6,TRBV27,TRBD1,TGTGCCAGCAGTCCTCGACAGGGGAATTCACCCCTCCACTTT,CASSPRQGNSPLHF
14,.,TRBJ1-1,TRBV12-5,.,TGTGCTAGTGGTTTGGCTCCGCAGGGGCTGGAGGCTTTCTTT,CASGLAPQGLEAFF
16,.,TRBJ2-2,TRBV10-2,TRBD2,TGCGCCAGCAGTGGGACGGCTGGGGGGGAAACCGGGGAGCTGTTTTTT,CASSGTAGGETGELFF
13,.,TRBJ2-3,TRBV14,.,TGTGCCAGCAGCCAAACGACTAGAGATACGCAGTATTTT,CASSQTTRDTQYF
16,.,TRBJ2-3,TRBV27,TRBD2,TGTGCCAGCAGTCCATTGACTAGCGGGAGAGAAGATACGCAGTATTTT,CASSPLTSGREDTQYF
13,.,TRBJ1-2,TRBV12-3/TRBV12-4,TRBD1,TGTGCCAGCAGCATACAGGGGGCGTTTGGCTACACCTTC,CASSIQGAFGYTF
16,.,TRBJ2-2,TRBV4-3,.,TGCGCCAGCAGCCAAGACTACTCCCGGGTGGAAGGGGAGCTGTTTTTT,CASSQDYSRVEGELFF
13,.,TRBJ1-2,TRBV19,TRBD1,TGTGCCAGTAGACCGGACAGGGAATATGGCTACACCTTC,CASRPDREYGYTF
13,.,TRBJ2-2,TRBV6-4,TRBD1,TGTGCCAGCCAAGGGACAGAGGACGGGGAGCTGTTTTTT,CASQGTEDGELFF
16,.,TRBJ1-3,TRBV5-1,.,TGCGCCAGCAGCCCGGATTTAGGGGTTCCCGGAAACACCATATATTTT,CASSPDLGVPGNTIYF
14,.,TRBJ1-2,TRBV6-5,TRBD1,TGTGCCAGCAGTCCCGGGACAGGGAGGGATGGCTACACCTTC,CASSPGTGRDGYTF
16,.,TRBJ2-7,TRBV2,.,TGTGCCAGCAGTGTAGTGCAGGAAAGGATGTTCTACGAGCAGTACTTC,CASSVVQERMFYEQYF
12,.,TRBJ1-1,TRBV18,.,TGTGCCAGCTCACAGGGGTCGGCTGAAGCTTTCTTT,CASSQGSAEAFF